These 14 T cell receptor beta chains share one sample of origin, sequenced in a study of blood T cell repertoires in COVID-19. TCRdb's table, derived via immunoSEQ multiplex PCR, lists solely in-frame clones and lacks some. Among fewer than 40,000 clones listed, 89% were seen once. The sequenced material came from peripheral blood. All receptors derive from a man of 80 years or more with acute or convalescent COVID-19.

With regard to this clone: Sequence at one end of the junction differs from germline and may be a read error. The chain has TRBV20-1 and TRBJ1-2; 7 nucleotides align to TRBD1. Germline lookup yields CDR1 DFQATT and CDR2 SNEGSKA (reference sequence). The CDR3 is 11 amino acids. The CDR3 region is CSARALDRDRF. The CDR3 bases are TGCAGTGCTAGAGCTCTTGACAGGGATCGCTTC.

The rearrangement joins TRBV5-6 to TRBJ2-1; 11 bases fit TRBD2. The CDR3 loop spans 14 amino acids. Germline trimming cut 4 bases from V and 9 bases from J; bases unmatched to any gene: 6. From germline, CDR1 is SGHDT and CDR2 YYEEEE. The CDR3 here is CASSPYSGRAEQFF. CDR3 DNA: TGTGCCAGCAGCCCTTATAGCGGGAGGGCTGAGCAGTTCTTC.

The chain carries TRBV5-6 and TRBJ1-6; a weak D match, TRBD1 (6 bases). CDR3 size: 16 residues. The ends were cut back, 4 bases at V and 10 bases at J, with 21 bases in the middle. The germline gives CDR1 SGHDT, CDR2 YYEEEE. The CDR3 reads CASSNGPVLGGSPLHF. The CDR3 DNA is TGTGCCAGCAGCAACGGACCTGTCCTAGGGGGATCACCCCTCCACTTT. Together with reference TRBV5-6 and TRBJ1-6, the CDR3 gives the full variable domain: DAGVTQSPTHLIKTRGQQVTLRCSPKSGHDTVSWYQQALGQGPQFIFQYYEEEERQRGNFPDRFSGHQFPNYSSELNVNALLLGDSALYLCASSNGPVLGGSPLHFGNGTRLTVT.

V usage is TRBV3-1 (or the pseudogene TRBV3-2) and J usage is TRBJ2-1, with 10 bases lining up with TRBD2. Germline V gives CDR1 LGHDT, CDR2 YNNKEL (reference sequence). The ends lost 1 base at V and 7 bases at J; junction bases unmatched: 10. The CDR3 sequence is 17 residues long. The CDR3 DNA is TGTGCCAGCAGCCAAGGGGGCCTAGCGGGAGTGGCGAATGAGCAGTTCTTC. Protein sequence: CASSQGGLAGVANEQFF.

The chain is built from TRBV7-9 and TRBJ2-5, with 9 positions matching TRBD1. The CDR3 extends over 13 amino acids. Germline CDR1 reads SEHNR; CDR2 reads FQNEAQ (reference sequence). V lost 5 bases to trimming and J lost 4 bases; unmatched junction nucleotides: 2. In DNA, the CDR3 is TGTGCCAGCAGCCGGGGACAGGGAGAGACCCAGTACTTC. Its translation is CASSRGQGETQYF. The full variable domain, in which reference TRBV7-9 and TRBJ2-5 provide the parts outside the CDR3, is DTGVSQNPRHKITKRGQNVTFRCDPISEHNRLYWYRQTLGQGPEFLTYFQNEAQLEKSRLLSDRFSAERPKGSFSTLEIQRTEQGDSAMYLCASSRGQGETQYFGPGTRLLVL.

This chain uses TRBV5-6 with TRBJ2-1, with 13 bases that match TRBD2. Germline-derived CDR1 and CDR2 are SGHDT and YYEEEE. The junction had 5 bases not matched to a gene; V was cut back by 5 bases and J by 9 bases. The CDR3 loop spans 14 amino acids. For the CDR3, the DNA is TGTGCCAGCAGGGCCGGACTAGCGGGAGTTGAGCAGTTCTTC. This encodes CASRAGLAGVEQFF.

The genes are TRBV4-1 and TRBJ1-5; 10 bases are shared with TRBD1. This CDR3 region has 17 residues. The J segment lost 0 bases and the V segment lost 0 bases, leaving 2 bases of the junction unmatched. Looked up from germline, CDR1 is MGHRA and CDR2 is YSYEKL. The CDR3 nucleotides read TGCGCCAGCAGCCAAGAAGGGACAGGGGATAGCAATCAGCCCCAGCATTTT. Translating gives CASSQEGTGDSNQPQHF.

The chain joins TRBV4-2 to TRBJ2-1, with 9 bases fitting TRBD1. The germline V gene encodes CDR1 LGHNA and CDR2 YNFKEQ. Losses at the gene ends were 3 bases for V and 0 bases for J; bases not matched to a gene: 15. This CDR3 spans 20 amino acids. The CDR3 DNA follows: TGTGCCAGCAGCCAGGGCCGGGACAGGGCCTCCTTAAGCTCCTACAATGAGCAGTTCTTC. It codes for CASSQGRDRASLSSYNEQFF.

J is TRBJ2-2 and V is TRBV29-1, with 7 bases lining up with TRBD2. The V segment lost 4 bases and the J segment 5 bases; nucleotides outside the gene matches: 7. Germline CDR1 reads SQVTM; CDR2 reads ANQGSEA. CDR3 size: 14 residues. The CDR3 nucleotides are TGCAGCGTTGCACCCCCGGGAGGAACCGGGGAGCTGTTTTTT. It translates to CSVAPPGGTGELFF.

This clone was recorded only once. The rearrangement links TRBV30 to TRBJ2-5; 9 nucleotides line up with TRBD1. Germline lookup yields CDR1 GTSNPN and CDR2 SVGIG (reference sequence). Germline trimming cut 4 bases from V and 7 bases from J; bases unmatched to any gene: 7. This CDR3 is built from 13 residues. The CDR3 sequence: CAWTPDRGGTQYF. The CDR3, as DNA: TGTGCCTGGACACCTGACAGGGGGGGGACCCAGTACTTC.

This chain uses TRBV11-2 with TRBJ1-1, with TRBD1 identical over 7 bases. V dropped 4 bases and J dropped 2; count of bases not matched to a gene: 7. The CDR3 is 15 amino acids. CDR1 is SGHAT and CDR2 is FQNNGV in the germline V gene. The CDR3 region has the DNA TGTGCCAGCAGCTCCGTCAGGGGGAAAAACACTGAAGCTTTCTTT. Its protein product is CASSSVRGKNTEAFF.

The V call is TRBV5-1, the J call TRBJ1-5; 11 nucleotides align to TRBD1. The ends lost 4 bases at V and 5 bases at J; junction bases unmatched: 5. The CDR3 extends over 15 amino acids. Germline CDR1 SGHRS, CDR2 YFSETQ. Here the CDR3 DNA reads TGCGCCAGCAGCCCTGGGACAGGGGGGTATCAGCCCCAGCATTTT. Amino acids: CASSPGTGGYQPQHF.

CDR3 nucleotides: TGTGCCAGCAGTTTATTGGGACAGGGGAAAAACTATGGCTACACCTTC. Its translation is CASSLLGQGKNYGYTF. This rearrangement joins TRBV27 to TRBJ1-2; 10 bases map to TRBD1. From germline, CDR1 is MNHEY and CDR2 SMNVEV (reference sequence). CDR3 size: 16 residues. Losses at the gene ends were 1 base for V and 2 bases for J; bases not matched to a gene: 4.

The chain couples TRBV19 to TRBJ1-6; D not certain. Trimming shortened V by 5 bases and J by 6 bases, and 11 bases separated the two germline ends. This CDR3 spans 14 amino acids. The germline gives CDR1 LNHDA, CDR2 SQIVND (reference sequence). CDR3 nucleotide sequence: TGTGCCAGTAGTCTCCGGGAACCTAATTCACCCCTCCACTTT. It is translated as CASSLREPNSPLHF.